This passage covers 24 T cell receptor beta chains from one sample sequenced in a study of blood T cell repertoires in COVID-19. The protocol was immunoSEQ multiplex PCR, while the TCRdb copy is restricted to in-frame clones and leaves out a portion. Of about 200,000 clones listed, around 86% were seen once; the top ten hold 4.5% to 7%. Sequenced sample: PBMCs or T cells enriched from blood (not recorded which). These receptors all stem from a man in his forties with acute COVID-19.

This clone came up a few times. V is TRBV9 and J is TRBJ1-2, with TRBD1 as a possible D gene (5 bases). V was shortened by 3 bases and J by 4 bases, with 10 bases between the two germline ends. The CDR3 has 13 amino acids. CDR1 and CDR2 (germline): SGDLS, YYNGEE. Here the CDR3 reads CASSDRLGYGYTF. CDR3 coding DNA: TGTGCCAGCAGCGACAGGTTAGGCTATGGCTACACCTTC.

The V call is TRBV7-9, the J call TRBJ2-3; 7 bases line up with TRBD2. V dropped 5 bases and J dropped 4; count of bases not matched to a gene: 9. CDR3 length: 15 amino acids. The germline CDR1 and CDR2 sequences are SEHNR and FQNEAQ (reference sequence). The CDR3 DNA is TGTGCCAGCAGCGTGGTGGCGGGAGCCTCAGATACGCAGTATTTT. This sequence encodes CASSVVAGASDTQYF.

There are a few counts of this clone. The chain is built from TRBV15 and TRBJ2-7, with D possibly being TRBD2 (7 bases). In germline, CDR1 is LNHNV, CDR2 YYDKDF (reference sequence). The V end lost 1 base, the J end lost 6 bases, and 19 bases lay between the germline ends. The CDR3 length is 16 residues. CDR3 DNA: TGTGCCACCAGCAGAGGATCGGGGGGCGCTCCCTCCGAGCAGTACTTC. Protein sequence: CATSRGSGGAPSEQYF.

The chain couples TRBV5-5 to TRBJ2-7; no firm D call. V was shortened by 3 bases and J by 0 bases, with 10 bases between the two germline ends. CDR3 length: 14 amino acids. Germline V gene data show CDR1 as SGHKS and CDR2 as YYEKEE (reference sequence). This chain's CDR3 is CASSSSLYSYEQYF. The CDR3 DNA is TGTGCCAGCAGCTCCTCCCTTTACTCCTACGAGCAGTACTTC.

This rearrangement joins TRBV3-1 (or the pseudogene TRBV3-2) to TRBJ2-1, with 12 bases matching TRBD2. This CDR3 is 18 amino acids long. Germline V lookup: CDR1 LGHDT, CDR2 YNNKEL (reference sequence). V trimming: 2 bases; J trimming: 7 bases; junction bases outside the gene matches: 12. The CDR3 reads CASSQRAKLAGGRNEQFF. The CDR3, as DNA: TGTGCCAGCAGCCAAAGGGCTAAACTAGCGGGAGGCCGGAATGAGCAGTTCTTC.

This chain uses TRBV5-1 with TRBJ2-1; 10 bases are a match to TRBD2. CDR1 and CDR2 (germline): SGHRS, YFSETQ. With V trimmed by 5 bases and J by 5 bases, 13 bases remained unmatched. This CDR3 has 17 residues. The CDR3 here is CASRPRPSGRAHNEQFF. CDR3 sequence (DNA): TGCGCCAGCAGGCCGAGACCGAGCGGGAGGGCTCACAATGAGCAGTTCTTC.

This chain links TRBV6-5 with TRBJ1-2; D uncertain. Trimming took off 5 bases at V and 4 bases at J, with 11 bases between the two ends. The CDR3 is 13 amino acids. Per germline, CDR1 MNHEY and CDR2 SVGAGI. CDR3 coding DNA: TGTGCCAGCAGTCGGGCGGGAGGCTATGGCTACACCTTC. It specifies CASSRAGGYGYTF.

CDR3 residues: CASSEAGAGNQPQHF. The DNA of the CDR3 is TGTGCCAGCAGTGAAGCGGGGGCCGGCAATCAGCCCCAGCATTTT. V usage is TRBV6-1 and J usage is TRBJ1-5; a possible D gene is TRBD1 (6 bases). The CDR3 totals 15 residues. The V gene lost 0 bases and the J gene lost 2 bases, with 8 bases spanning the gap. Germline V CDR1 and CDR2: MNHNS, SASEGT.

CDR3 loop: CASSNRGGKRAEAFF. The CDR3 DNA follows: TGTGCCAGCAGTAACAGGGGAGGTAAGCGCGCTGAAGCTTTCTTT. V gene TRBV6-4 combines with J gene TRBJ1-1; 7 nucleotides line up with TRBD1. Germline CDR1 is MRHNA and CDR2 is SNTAGT. The CDR3 consists of 15 residues. Trimming removed 5 bases from V and 6 bases from J; junction bases left unmatched: 12.

The rearrangement joins TRBV10-2 to TRBJ2-7, with D tentatively TRBD1 (6 bases). This CDR3 spans 14 amino acids. Trimming stripped 7 bases from V and 1 base from J, with 14 bases between. Germline CDR1 reads WSHSY; CDR2 reads SAAADI. The CDR3 protein is CASIQTGTSYEQYF. CDR3 DNA: TGCGCCAGCATCCAAACCGGGACATCCTACGAGCAGTACTTC.

The chain recombines TRBV27 with TRBJ2-1; 10 nucleotides line up with TRBD2. The germline gives CDR1 MNHEY, CDR2 SMNVEV (reference sequence). The CDR3 has 14 residues. V was pared by 4 bases and J by 10 bases, with 7 bases of the junction left unmatched. DNA for the CDR3: TGTGCCAGCAGTTCGCGGCTAGCGGGAGAGGAGCAGTTCTTC. Translated: CASSSRLAGEEQFF.

This sequence joins TRBV5-1 and TRBJ2-7; 8 bases agree with TRBD2. V lost 6 bases, J lost 3 bases, and 5 bases stayed unmatched. The CDR3 has 13 amino acids. The germline gives CDR1 SGHRS, CDR2 YFSETQ. The CDR3 protein is CASTVAGGYEQYF. Written as DNA, the CDR3 is TGCGCCAGCACCGTCGCGGGAGGCTACGAGCAGTACTTC.

The chain carries TRBV28 and TRBJ2-5; weak D call: TRBD2 (6 bases). Germline V lookup: CDR1 MDHEN, CDR2 SYDVKM. V was trimmed by 4 bases and J by 6 bases, leaving 30 bases between them. The CDR3 length is 19 residues. CDR3 loop: CASSSQGASGDWETQTQYF. CDR3 nucleotide sequence: TGTGCCAGCAGTTCCCAGGGAGCTAGTGGGGACTGGGAAACTCAGACCCAGTACTTC.

This clone showed up just once. This chain links TRBV4-2 with TRBJ2-2; tentatively, D is TRBD2 (6 bases). Trimming took off 3 bases at V and 3 bases at J, with 20 bases between the two ends. CDR1 and CDR2 (germline): LGHNA, YNFKEQ. This CDR3 has 18 residues. The CDR3 DNA reads as TGTGCCAGCAGCCACGTGAGCGGGCGGGGACCACACACCGGGGAGCTGTTTTTT. Its translation: CASSHVSGRGPHTGELFF.

The rearrangement links TRBV5-8 to TRBJ2-7; D is ambiguous. The CDR3 has 14 residues. V was cut by 5 bases and J by 1 base, with 13 bases left in between. From germline, CDR1 is SGHTS and CDR2 YDEGEE. CDR3 residues: CASRNRDTSYEQYF. The CDR3 nucleotides read TGTGCCAGCAGGAACAGAGATACTTCCTACGAGCAGTACTTC.

The rearrangement joins TRBV9 to TRBJ2-4, with a tentative D call TRBD2 (6 bases). V lost 3 bases and J lost 3, with 16 bases in between. This CDR3 has 16 residues. Germline V CDR1 and CDR2: SGDLS, YYNGEE. In DNA, the CDR3 is TGTGCCAGCAGCGCTAGACCCGGGGGAGACAAAAACATTCAGTACTTC. This translates into CASSARPGGDKNIQYF.

The V call is TRBV5-4, the J call TRBJ1-2; 10 nucleotides match TRBD1. V gave up 4 bases and J gave up 8 bases; unmatched junction bases: 5. Germline lookup yields CDR1 SGHNT and CDR2 YYREEE (reference sequence). CDR3 size: 13 residues. The CDR3 DNA reads as TGTGCCAGCAGCGGGGACAGGGGAAGAGGCTACACCTTC. This codes for CASSGDRGRGYTF.

V and J are TRBV7-3 and TRBJ1-1, with TRBD1 matching 8 bases. CDR1 SGHTA and CDR2 FQGTGA come from the germline V gene. The V gene end was trimmed by 3 bases and the J gene end by 1 base; junction bases not matched to a gene: 1. There are 14 residues in the CDR3. The CDR3 DNA sequence: TGTGCCAGCAGCTTGCAGGGGGCGAACACTGAAGCTTTCTTT. Its protein product is CASSLQGANTEAFF.

The chain joins TRBV28 to TRBJ1-3; D gene uncertain. The CDR3 is 14 amino acids. V gave up 3 bases and J gave up 0 bases, with 6 bases separating them. The germline CDR1 and CDR2 sequences are MDHEN and SYDVKM. The CDR3 sequence: CASSFGSSGNTIYF. CDR3 sequence (DNA): TGTGCCAGCAGTTTTGGGAGCTCTGGAAACACCATATATTTT.

The chain has TRBV2 and TRBJ1-6; TRBD1 matches 8 bases. Germline-derived CDR1 and CDR2 are SNHLY and FYNNEI. CDR3 length equals 13 residues. Trimming removed 5 bases from V and 9 bases from J; junction bases left unmatched: 3. CDR3: CASSYRGGSPLHF. CDR3 nucleotides: TGTGCCAGCAGTTACAGGGGGGGTTCACCCCTCCACTTT.

The CDR3 sequence is CSVAGNANTEAFF. CDR3 nucleotides: TGCAGCGTTGCAGGGAATGCGAACACTGAAGCTTTCTTT. V usage is TRBV29-1 and J usage is TRBJ1-1; D possibly corresponds to TRBD1 (5 bases). Trimming took off 4 bases at V and 1 base at J, with 10 bases between the two ends. The CDR3 contains 13 residues. Germline CDR1 SQVTM, CDR2 ANQGSEA.

The gene calls are TRBV27 and TRBJ1-5; TRBD1 agrees at 8 bases. The V gene's germline CDR1 is MNHEY and CDR2 SMNVEV (reference sequence). V lost 3 bases to trimming and J lost 8 bases; unmatched junction nucleotides: 6. CDR3 length: 14 residues. CDR3 region: CASSFGQGGEPQHF. CDR3 DNA: TGTGCCAGCAGTTTTGGACAGGGAGGGGAGCCCCAGCATTTT.

The chain employs TRBV18 and TRBJ1-1; 8 bases map to TRBD1. The germline CDR1 and CDR2 sequences are KGHSH and LQKENI. The trim removed 5 bases at V and 0 bases at J, leaving 8 bases unmatched. This CDR3 spans 16 amino acids. CDR3 sequence reads: CASSSMTGAVNTEAFF. CDR3 in DNA: TGTGCCAGCTCATCGATGACAGGGGCGGTGAACACTGAAGCTTTCTTT.

The chain joins TRBV6-4 to TRBJ2-6; D is ambiguous. Germline loops: CDR1 MRHNA, CDR2 SNTAGT. Trimming took 6 bases from V and 2 from J, leaving 11 bases between them. This CDR3 contains 15 residues. The CDR3 spells CASSQEWAGANVLTF. DNA of the CDR3: TGTGCCAGCAGCCAGGAATGGGCTGGGGCCAACGTCCTGACTTTC.